This paragraph reports one TCR beta chain. Its cognate antigen is unknown. This specimen belongs to a study of identifying expanded T cells in peripheral blood. Overall study findings and caveats: Clone count variance between approximately two-week samples rose with total template count. Differentially abundant clones: roughly 1.2 between replicates, about 15 at around 14 days, under 25 at four.

Profiling relied on immunoSEQ multiplex PCR, and the TCRdb table lists in-frame clones only, not all of them. The sample shows around 130,000 clones, 80% to 90% of them seen only once. This CDR3 contains 16 residues. CDR1 SGHTA and CDR2 FQGTGA come from the germline V gene. V was trimmed by 2 bases and J by 6 bases, leaving 16 bases between them. The specimen was blood. The chain carries TRBV7-3 and TRBJ2-2; TRBD1 might be the D (5 bases). The clonotype was recovered from a person aged 18-70 years in good health. CDR3 region: CASSLPRPVGPGELFF. Written as DNA, the CDR3 is TGTGCCAGCAGCTTACCCCGCCCCGTGGGGCCCGGGGAGCTGTTTTTT.